This entry lists 28 T cell receptor beta chains sequenced from one sample in a study of blood T cell repertoires in COVID-19. This table comes from immunoSEQ multiplex PCR, and its TCRdb copy is limited to in-frame clones, with some not included. The sample contains over 200,000 clones, roughly nine tenths of which appear only once. Sample: peripheral blood. The receptors stem from a woman under 30 who had recovered from COVID-19.

The chain links TRBV7-2 to TRBJ2-2, with TRBD2 as a possible D gene (6 bases). Looked up from germline, CDR1 is SGHTA and CDR2 is FQGNSA. CDR3 length: 14 amino acids. Trimming left V 6 bases short and J 4 bases short, with 12 bases between. CDR3 in amino acids: CASSMLALTGELFF. CDR3 nucleotides: TGTGCCAGCAGTATGCTAGCGCTCACCGGGGAGCTGTTTTTT.

The rearrangement links TRBV4-1 to TRBJ2-5; TRBD2 matches 9 bases. J gave up 4 bases and V 3 bases, and 6 bases lay outside the gene matches. The CDR3 has 15 amino acids. CDR1 is MGHRA, CDR2 YSYEKL, per germline. DNA for the CDR3: TGCGCCAGCAGCCACATAGCGGGAGATGGAGAGACCCAGTACTTC. Protein: CASSHIAGDGETQYF.

Here the CDR3 reads CASSEGTGGIGELFF. CDR3 DNA: TGTGCCAGCAGTGAGGGGACAGGGGGCATCGGGGAGCTGTTTTTT. This chain uses TRBV6-4 with TRBJ2-2; 12 bases align to TRBD1. Trimming at V came to 3 bases and at J to 7 bases, leaving 3 bases not matched to a gene. Germline lookup yields CDR1 MRHNA and CDR2 SNTAGT. The CDR3 spans 15 residues.

This chain connects TRBV5-1 to TRBJ1-5; D remains unclear. V dropped 5 bases and J dropped 3 bases, with 18 bases sitting between them. CDR3 length: 16 amino acids. Germline V gene sequence: CDR1 SGHRS, CDR2 YFSETQ. The CDR3, as DNA: TGCGCCAGCAGTGAGGGTCCTGATGGGTACAATCAGCCCCAGCATTTT. Translation: CASSEGPDGYNQPQHF.

CDR3 DNA: TGTGCCAGCAGCGCCCGGACAGGGAACAACGAGCAGTACTTC. Translating it yields CASSARTGNNEQYF. The chain recombines TRBV13 with TRBJ2-7, with 8 bases fitting TRBD1. The CDR3 totals 14 residues. The germline CDR1 and CDR2 sequences are PRHDT and FYEKMQ (reference sequence). Trimming removed 5 bases from V and 5 bases from J; junction bases left unmatched: 8.

This chain connects TRBV27 to TRBJ2-5; no clear D. Germline-derived CDR1 and CDR2 are MNHEY and SMNVEV (reference sequence). V was shortened by 5 bases and J by 2 bases, with 12 bases between the two germline ends. The CDR3 loop spans 14 amino acids. The CDR3: CASSHLTTQETQYF. The CDR3 DNA is TGTGCCAGCAGTCACCTGACAACTCAAGAGACCCAGTACTTC.

V is TRBV19 and J is TRBJ1-3; D is perhaps TRBD1 (5 bases). CDR1 is LNHDA, CDR2 SQIVND, per germline (reference sequence). V was trimmed by 8 bases and J by 4 bases, leaving 12 bases between them. The CDR3 runs 13 residues. The CDR3 is CASQGGDGNTIYF. As DNA, the CDR3 is TGTGCCAGTCAGGGCGGGGACGGAAACACCATATATTTT.

The V and J genes are TRBV6-6 and TRBJ2-4; maybe TRBD1 (6 bases). V was trimmed by 2 bases and J by 3 bases, leaving 8 bases between them. The CDR3 covers 14 residues. Germline V gives CDR1 MNHNY, CDR2 SVGAGI (reference sequence). The DNA of the CDR3 is TGTGCCAGCAGTTACAGGACAGACAAAAACATTCAGTACTTC. It encodes CASSYRTDKNIQYF.

The CDR3 here is CASSKRWLAGAQETQYF. In nucleotides, the CDR3 is TGTGCCAGCAGCAAACGGTGGCTAGCGGGAGCCCAAGAGACCCAGTACTTC. The rearrangement joins TRBV21-1 to TRBJ2-5; TRBD2 reflects the table's D call only, with no check against the DNA. TRBV21-1 is a known pseudogene. The CDR3 is made up of 17 amino acids.

This chain connects TRBV5-1 to TRBJ2-7; D is possibly TRBD1 (6 bases). The V end was cut by 4 bases, the J end by 4 bases, with 9 bases between. The CDR3 is made up of 12 amino acids. Germline CDR1 reads SGHRS; CDR2 reads YFSETQ. The CDR3 sequence: CASSLGQYEQYF. The CDR3 bases are TGCGCCAGCAGCCTCGGACAGTACGAGCAGTACTTC. Complete variable domain (other parts from reference TRBV5-1 and TRBJ2-7): KAGVTQTPRYLIKTRGQQVTLSCSPISGHRSVSWYQQTPGQGLQFLFEYFSETQRNKGNFPGRFSGRQFSNSRSEMNVSTLELGDSALYLCASSLGQYEQYFGPGTRLTVT.

The gene calls are TRBV7-3 and TRBJ1-3, with D uncertain. Trimming cost V 0 bases and J 3 bases, with 6 bases left between them. The CDR3 has 14 amino acids. Looked up from germline, CDR1 is SGHTA and CDR2 is FQGTGA. CDR3 sequence reads: CASSLTSGGNTIYF. The CDR3, as DNA: TGTGCCAGCAGCTTAACGTCAGGTGGAAACACCATATATTTT.

This clone has just one count. The chain joins TRBV3-1 (or the pseudogene TRBV3-2) to TRBJ2-5, with 9 bases aligning to TRBD2. Unmatched junction bases numbered 4, after V lost 3 bases and J lost 5 bases. The V gene's germline CDR1 is LGHDT and CDR2 YNNKEL (reference sequence). The CDR3 consists of 14 residues. As DNA, the CDR3 is TGTGCCAGCAGCCATTGGACTAGCGTGGAGACCCAGTACTTC. This sequence encodes CASSHWTSVETQYF.

This clone has a single count. J is TRBJ1-1 and V is TRBV11-3; D perhaps matches TRBD1 (5 bases). The CDR3 length is 13 residues. The V gene lost 2 bases and the J gene lost 5 bases, with 9 bases spanning the gap. Germline V gene data show CDR1 as SGHNT and CDR2 as YENEEA. The CDR3 loop is CASSLRGDTEAFF. The CDR3 DNA reads TGTGCCAGCAGCTTACGGGGGGATACTGAAGCTTTCTTT. Complete variable domain (other parts from reference TRBV11-3 and TRBJ1-1): EAGVVQSPRYKIIEKKQPVAFWCNPISGHNTLYWYLQNLGQGPELLIRYENEEAVDDSQLPKDRFSAERLKGVDSTLKIQPAELGDSAVYLCASSLRGDTEAFFGQGTRLTVV.

The chain recombines TRBV2 with TRBJ1-3; D is uncertain. CDR3 length equals 13 residues. V dropped 3 bases and J dropped 2 bases, with 5 bases sitting between them. Germline CDR1 SNHLY, CDR2 FYNNEI. DNA of the CDR3: TGTGCCAGCAGTGAGGGCACTGGAAACACCATATATTTT. It codes for CASSEGTGNTIYF. The complete variable domain, with remaining parts taken from reference TRBV2 and TRBJ1-3, reads EPEVTQTPSHQVTQMGQEVILRCVPISNHLYFYWYRQILGQKVEFLVSFYNNEISEKSEIFDDQFSVERPDGSNFTLKIRSTKLEDSAMYFCASSEGTGNTIYFGEGSWLTVV.

The J gene is TRBJ1-3, the V gene TRBV3-1 (or the pseudogene TRBV3-2), with 9 nucleotides matching TRBD1. Trimming took 0 bases from V and 0 from J; bases not matched to a gene: 3. The length of the CDR3 is 17 residues. The germline gives CDR1 LGHDT, CDR2 YNNKEL (reference sequence). CDR3 sequence: CASSQEGQGFSGNTIYF. In DNA, the CDR3 is TGTGCCAGCAGCCAAGAGGGACAGGGATTCTCTGGAAACACCATATATTTT.

About this clone: One end of the junction does not line up with germline, which may come from a read error. V gene TRBV5-6 combines with J gene TRBJ2-7; 10 nucleotides align to TRBD2. This CDR3 region has 17 residues. CDR1 and CDR2 (germline): SGHDT, YYEEEE. The CDR3 protein is CASSLSPSGRIGYERYF. The CDR3 nucleotides read TGTGCCAGCAGCTTGTCCCCTAGCGGGAGAATCGGTTACGAGCGGTACTTC. Full variable domain (outside the CDR3, taken from reference TRBV5-6 and TRBJ2-7): DAGVTQSPTHLIKTRGQQVTLRCSPKSGHDTVSWYQQALGQGPQFIFQYYEEEERQRGNFPDRFSGHQFPNYSSELNVNALLLGDSALYLCASSLSPSGRIGYERYFGPGTRLTVT.

The chain uses TRBV7-3 and TRBJ1-1; 7 nucleotides align to TRBD1. The CDR3 extends over 15 amino acids. Trimming cost V 0 bases and J 5 bases; bases outside gene matches: 6. Germline lookup yields CDR1 SGHTA and CDR2 FQGTGA. CDR3: CASSLTQGVGTEAFF. CDR3 coding DNA: TGTGCCAGCAGCTTAACTCAGGGGGTAGGGACTGAAGCTTTCTTT.

In this sample, this clone turned up many times. V is TRBV25-1 and J is TRBJ2-1, with 12 nucleotides matching TRBD1. V was clipped by 7 bases and J by 10 bases; unmatched bases: 8. CDR3 size: 14 residues. CDR1 and CDR2 from the germline V gene are MGHDK and SYGVNS. In DNA, the CDR3 is TGTGCCAGCACCGAGGGACAGGGGGCATGGGAGCAGTTCTTC. Translated: CASTEGQGAWEQFF. The full variable domain, with the rest looked up from reference TRBV25-1 and TRBJ2-1, is EADIYQTPRYLVIGTGKKITLECSQTMGHDKMYWYQQDPGMELHLIHYSYGVNSTEKGDLSSESTVSRIRTEHFPLTLESARPSHTSQYLCASTEGQGAWEQFFGPGTRLTVL.

This rearrangement joins TRBV19 to TRBJ1-2; 8 bases map to TRBD1. The CDR3 length is 15 residues. Germline assignment: CDR1 LNHDA and CDR2 SQIVND (reference sequence). V lost 6 bases, J lost 3 bases, and 9 bases stayed unmatched. Here the CDR3 reads CASRSPDRVHYGYTF. The CDR3 nucleotides are TGTGCCAGTAGATCCCCGGACAGGGTACACTATGGCTACACCTTC.

The chain employs TRBV28 and TRBJ2-7; D is possibly TRBD2 (5 bases). The CDR3 spans 16 residues. V shed 7 bases and J shed 3 bases, with 22 bases lying between them. Germline V gene sequence: CDR1 MDHEN, CDR2 SYDVKM. This chain's CDR3 is CASTSWGAATFYEQYF. As DNA, the CDR3 is TGTGCCAGCACCTCCTGGGGAGCTGCTACGTTCTACGAGCAGTACTTC.

This sequence joins TRBV27 and TRBJ1-2, with 9 bases aligning to TRBD1. V dropped 8 bases and J dropped 5; count of bases not matched to a gene: 12. CDR1 is MNHEY, CDR2 SMNVEV, per germline (reference sequence). The CDR3 loop spans 15 amino acids. CDR3 region: CASYPTGGDLYGYTF. CDR3 nucleotides: TGTGCCAGCTACCCTACAGGGGGCGATTTATATGGCTACACCTTC.

The chain has TRBV4-3 and TRBJ1-4; TRBD1 matches 7 bases. Per germline, CDR1 LGHNA and CDR2 YSLEER. This CDR3 spans 14 amino acids. Germline trimming cut 2 bases from V and 8 bases from J; bases unmatched to any gene: 5. This chain's CDR3 is CASSQPEGGEKLFF. CDR3 coding DNA: TGCGCCAGCAGCCAACCCGAAGGGGGCGAAAAACTGTTTTTT.

This clone was counted once. J is TRBJ2-7 and V is TRBV19, with D tentatively TRBD1 (5 bases). CDR3 length equals 15 residues. Germline V gene lookup returns CDR1 LNHDA and CDR2 SQIVND (reference sequence). Trimming pared 4 bases from V and 2 bases from J, leaving 15 bases between. For the CDR3, the DNA is TGTGCCAGTAGTACTTCTCGGGCAGGGACCTACGAGCAGTACTTC. It specifies CASSTSRAGTYEQYF.

V usage is TRBV6-5 and J usage is TRBJ1-1, with D unclear. The CDR3 extends over 14 amino acids. The V end was cut by 7 bases, the J end by 1 base, with 13 bases between. The V gene's germline CDR1 is MNHEY and CDR2 SVGAGI. CDR3 nucleotide sequence: TGTGCCAGCAAGAGAGGACGGGGGAACACTGAAGCTTTCTTT. It translates to CASKRGRGNTEAFF.

This sequence joins TRBV11-3 and TRBJ2-5, with TRBD2 identical over 8 bases. V gave up 1 base and J gave up 4 bases; unmatched junction bases: 2. The length of the CDR3 is 14 residues. Per germline, CDR1 SGHNT and CDR2 YENEEA. The CDR3 reads CASSLAGGPETQYF. The CDR3 bases are TGTGCCAGCAGCTTAGCGGGAGGGCCAGAGACCCAGTACTTC.

The count of this clone is one. The V and J genes are TRBV14 and TRBJ1-6, with 8 bases that match TRBD1. Germline lookup yields CDR1 SGHDN and CDR2 FVKESK. J lost 10 bases, V lost 4 bases, and 9 bases had no gene match. The CDR3 consists of 15 residues. Written as DNA, the CDR3 is TGTGCCAGCAGCCTTACAGGGGGGAACCTGTCACCCCTCCACTTT. Translation gives CASSLTGGNLSPLHF.

This chain uses TRBV6-5 with TRBJ1-1; TRBD1 matches 7 bases. The germline gives CDR1 MNHEY, CDR2 SVGAGI. The CDR3 consists of 16 residues. Germline trimming cut 4 bases from V and 3 bases from J; bases unmatched to any gene: 11. CDR3 residues: CASSSPKQGTDTEAFF. The CDR3, as DNA: TGTGCCAGCAGTTCCCCAAAACAGGGGACGGACACTGAAGCTTTCTTT.

The rearrangement links TRBV19 to TRBJ2-3; TRBD1 is a possible D gene (7 bases). The V gene lost 3 bases and the J gene lost 5 bases, with 15 bases spanning the gap. The length of the CDR3 is 15 residues. CDR1 LNHDA and CDR2 SQIVND come from the germline V gene (reference sequence). The CDR3 nucleotides read TGTGCCAGTAGTATTGTGGACAGGAGGGGAGATACGCAGTATTTT. Translating it yields CASSIVDRRGDTQYF.